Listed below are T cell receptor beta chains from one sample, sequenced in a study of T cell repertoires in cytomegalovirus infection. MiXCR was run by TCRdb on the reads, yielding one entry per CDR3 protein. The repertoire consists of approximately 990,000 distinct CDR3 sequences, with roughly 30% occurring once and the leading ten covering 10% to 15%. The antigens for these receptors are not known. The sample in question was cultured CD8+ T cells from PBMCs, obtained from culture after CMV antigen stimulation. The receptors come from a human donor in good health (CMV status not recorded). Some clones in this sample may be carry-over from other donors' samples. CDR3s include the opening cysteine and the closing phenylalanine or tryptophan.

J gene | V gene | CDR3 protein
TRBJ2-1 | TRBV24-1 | CATSDSAGGLYNEQFF
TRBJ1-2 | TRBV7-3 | CASSLQGMGYGYTF
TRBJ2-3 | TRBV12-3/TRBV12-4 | CASNLSGGPIRSDTQYF
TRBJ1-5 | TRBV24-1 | CATSGTGEGSNQPQHF
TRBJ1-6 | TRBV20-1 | CSALRGAEVYSPLHF
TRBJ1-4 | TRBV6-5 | CASSYFSGRGREKLFF
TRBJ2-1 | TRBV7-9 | CASSFSGGAWLDEQFF
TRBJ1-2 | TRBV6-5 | CASSNRRGGYTF
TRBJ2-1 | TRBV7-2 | CASSPSGTRPYNEQFF
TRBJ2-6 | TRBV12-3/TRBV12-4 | CATLDSGANVLTF
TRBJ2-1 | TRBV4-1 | CASSHPQKALAGINEQFF
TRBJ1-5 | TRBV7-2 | CASSLGMAGNQPQHF
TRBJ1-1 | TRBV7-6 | CASSHPTGIDSEAFF
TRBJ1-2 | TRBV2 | CASSEMRDALNYGYTF
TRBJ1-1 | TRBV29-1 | CSVPGTGGLNTEAFF
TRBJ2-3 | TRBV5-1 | CASSLESGAQYF
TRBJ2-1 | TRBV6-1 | CASTPWEGGGNEQFF
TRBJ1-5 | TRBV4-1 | CASSQEFGGGNQPQHF
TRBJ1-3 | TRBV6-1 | CASSPEGQSSGNTIYF
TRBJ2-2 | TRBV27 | CASKDSTGELFF
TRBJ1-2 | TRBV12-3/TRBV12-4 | CASSFGLPRSGYTF
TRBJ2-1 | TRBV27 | CASSTYDRTLHGKSGNEQFF